This record looks at one T cell receptor beta chain sequence and its context. Its antigen is still unknown. CD8+ and CD4+ T cells circulating in blood were sequenced for TCR beta. Controls were drawn from healthy donors and were matched for age and sex. FACS was used to enrich TEMRA cells, whereas the CD8+ and CD4+ T cells were obtained by negative isolation. This specimen belongs to a study of CD8 T cells in Susac syndrome. General study points: TCR sequencing and HLA analysis covered a relatively small number of individuals.

The germline V and J ends were trimmed by 6 bases and 5 bases, with 16 bases remaining between them. The germline CDR1 and CDR2 sequences are MNHEY and SMNVEV (reference sequence). CDR3 length: 14 residues. It was with random hexamers that roughly 0.45 to 1 ug RNA was reverse transcribed. TCRdb re-derived calls from the immunoSEQ multiplex PCR reads in MiXCR, one entry per CDR3 protein. The data contain tens of thousands of distinct CDR3 sequences, around 94% of them singletons. Sequenced input: CD8+ T cells from PBMCs. The chain carries TRBV27 and TRBJ1-2; D gene unclear. The receptor was isolated from a human donor in good health. CDR3 bases: TGTGCCAGCAGCCGAATTCCTAGGACTTATGGCTACACCTTC. The encoded protein is CASSRIPRTYGYTF.